This TCR beta chain was identified in a study of cytomegalovirus exposure and HLA in healthy donors. This CDR3 has 18 amino acids. Germline V gene lookup returns CDR1 SGHNT and CDR2 YYREEE (reference sequence). The J segment lost 5 bases and the V segment lost 0 bases, leaving 15 bases of the junction unmatched. Data came from immunoSEQ multiplex PCR; TCRdb stores just in-frame clones and leaves some out. The sample includes 200,000 to 250,000 clones, around nine tenths of them seen just once. Regarding this clone: Antigen: not known.

Points from the study as a whole: Most sequenced TCRs were rare (though some public TCRs occurred in many donors). In a later analysis, first-cohort TCR clusters were found to tend to co-occur in the 90 to 150 validation repertoires.

The chain carries TRBV5-4 and TRBJ2-5, with 8 nucleotides matching TRBD2. The TCR originated in a woman aged 18-35 years in good health and CMV-seropositive. The sequenced sample was PBMCs. The CDR3 nucleotides are TGTGCCAGCAGCTTGGACCCGGGGGGAGCGGGAGTGTGGGAGACCCAGTACTTC. It yields the protein CASSLDPGGAGVWETQYF.